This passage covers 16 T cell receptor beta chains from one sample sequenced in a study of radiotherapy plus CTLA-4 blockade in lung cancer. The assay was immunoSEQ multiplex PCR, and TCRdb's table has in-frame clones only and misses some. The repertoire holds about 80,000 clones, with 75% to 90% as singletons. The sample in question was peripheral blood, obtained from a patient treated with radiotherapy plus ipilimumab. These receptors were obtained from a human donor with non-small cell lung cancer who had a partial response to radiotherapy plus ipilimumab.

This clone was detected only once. As DNA, the CDR3 is TGTGCCAGCAGCCTTCGGACTAGCGGGAGCACCAAGAAGAACGAGCAGTACTTC. It codes for CASSLRTSGSTKKNEQYF. This rearrangement joins TRBV5-6 to TRBJ2-7; 13 nucleotides agree with TRBD2. Germline assignment: CDR1 SGHDT and CDR2 YYEEEE. The CDR3 has 18 amino acids. V was pared by 4 bases and J by 5 bases, with 15 bases of the junction left unmatched.

In DNA form, the CDR3 reads TGTGCCAGCAGCTTCCAGGGATTCGGCACAGATACGCAGTATTTT. Protein product: CASSFQGFGTDTQYF. The chain carries TRBV5-4 and TRBJ2-3, with D tentatively TRBD1 (5 bases). With 2 bases removed from V and 1 base from J, the gap between germline ends came to 11 bases. The CDR3 totals 15 residues. Per the germline V gene, CDR1 is SGHNT and CDR2 is YYREEE (reference sequence).

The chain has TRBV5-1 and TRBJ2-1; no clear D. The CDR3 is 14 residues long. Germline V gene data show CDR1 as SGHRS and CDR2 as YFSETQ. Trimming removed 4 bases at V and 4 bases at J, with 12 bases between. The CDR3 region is CASSAPTLYNEQFF. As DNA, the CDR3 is TGCGCCAGCAGCGCCCCGACTTTATACAATGAGCAGTTCTTC. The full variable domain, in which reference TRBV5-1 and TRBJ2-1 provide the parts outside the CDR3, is KAGVTQTPRYLIKTRGQQVTLSCSPISGHRSVSWYQQTPGQGLQFLFEYFSETQRNKGNFPGRFSGRQFSNSRSEMNVSTLELGDSALYLCASSAPTLYNEQFFGPGTRLTVL.

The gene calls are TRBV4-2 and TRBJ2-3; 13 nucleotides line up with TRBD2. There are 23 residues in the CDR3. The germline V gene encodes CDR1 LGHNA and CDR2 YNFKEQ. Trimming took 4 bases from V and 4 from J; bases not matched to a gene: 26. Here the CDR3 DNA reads TGTGCCAGCAGCCGAAAAAGGGACTCGGGACTAGCGGGATACTCCTTGGGTGCAGATACGCAGTATTTT. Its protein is CASSRKRDSGLAGYSLGADTQYF.

The CDR3 DNA reads TGTGCCAGCAGTTGGGGGACAGGGGGCAATCAGCCCCAGCATTTT. It encodes CASSWGTGGNQPQHF. This sequence joins TRBV27 and TRBJ1-5, with TRBD1 matching 10 bases. The trim removed 4 bases at V and 2 bases at J, leaving 2 bases unmatched. CDR1 is MNHEY, CDR2 SMNVEV, per germline (reference sequence). The CDR3 spans 15 residues.

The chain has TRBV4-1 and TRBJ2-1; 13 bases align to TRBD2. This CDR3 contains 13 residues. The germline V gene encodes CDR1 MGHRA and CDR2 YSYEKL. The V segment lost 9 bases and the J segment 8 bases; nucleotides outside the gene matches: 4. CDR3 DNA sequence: TGCGCCAGTGGACTAGCGGGGGTGGATGAGCAGTTCTTC. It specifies CASGLAGVDEQFF.

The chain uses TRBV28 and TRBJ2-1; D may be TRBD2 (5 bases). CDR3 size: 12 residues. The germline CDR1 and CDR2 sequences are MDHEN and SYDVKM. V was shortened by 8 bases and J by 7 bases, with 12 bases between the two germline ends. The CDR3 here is CASLRTRNEQFF. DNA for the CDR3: TGTGCCAGCCTTCGAACTAGGAATGAGCAGTTCTTC.

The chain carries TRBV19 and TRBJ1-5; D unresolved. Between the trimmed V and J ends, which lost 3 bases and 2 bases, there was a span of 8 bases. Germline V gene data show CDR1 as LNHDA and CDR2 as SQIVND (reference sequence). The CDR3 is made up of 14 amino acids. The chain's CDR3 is CASSITGRNQPQHF. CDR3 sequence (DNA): TGTGCCAGTAGTATCACTGGTCGCAATCAGCCCCAGCATTTT.

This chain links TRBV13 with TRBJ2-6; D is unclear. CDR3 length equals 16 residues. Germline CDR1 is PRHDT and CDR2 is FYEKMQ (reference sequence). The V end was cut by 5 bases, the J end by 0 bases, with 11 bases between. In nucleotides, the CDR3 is TGTGCCAGCAGCGACCTACAGAACTCTGGGGCCAACGTCCTGACTTTC. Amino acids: CASSDLQNSGANVLTF.

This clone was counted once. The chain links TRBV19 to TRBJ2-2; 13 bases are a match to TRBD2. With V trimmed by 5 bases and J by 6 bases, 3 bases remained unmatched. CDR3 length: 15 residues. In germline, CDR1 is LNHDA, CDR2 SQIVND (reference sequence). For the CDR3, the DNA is TGTGCCAGTAGTCGGACTAGCGGGAGATCCGGGGAGCTGTTTTTT. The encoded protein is CASSRTSGRSGELFF.

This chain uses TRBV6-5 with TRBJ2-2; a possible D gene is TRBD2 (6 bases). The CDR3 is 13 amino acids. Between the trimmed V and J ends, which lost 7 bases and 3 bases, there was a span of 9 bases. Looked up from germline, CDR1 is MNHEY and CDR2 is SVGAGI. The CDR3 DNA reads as TGTGCCAGCAAACGGGACTACACCGGGGAGCTGTTTTTT. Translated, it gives CASKRDYTGELFF.

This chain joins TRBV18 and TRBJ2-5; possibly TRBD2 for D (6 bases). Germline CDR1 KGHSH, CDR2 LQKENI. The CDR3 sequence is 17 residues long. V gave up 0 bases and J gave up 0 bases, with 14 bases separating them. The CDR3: CASSPPFSGNNQETQYF. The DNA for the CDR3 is TGTGCCAGCTCACCACCGTTTAGCGGAAACAACCAAGAGACCCAGTACTTC.

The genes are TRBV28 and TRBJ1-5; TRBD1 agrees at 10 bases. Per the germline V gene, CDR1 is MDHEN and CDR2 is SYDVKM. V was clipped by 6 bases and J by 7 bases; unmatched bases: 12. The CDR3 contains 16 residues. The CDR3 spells CASSYQGTGVWQPQHF. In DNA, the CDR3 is TGTGCCAGCAGCTATCAAGGGACAGGGGTCTGGCAGCCCCAGCATTTT.

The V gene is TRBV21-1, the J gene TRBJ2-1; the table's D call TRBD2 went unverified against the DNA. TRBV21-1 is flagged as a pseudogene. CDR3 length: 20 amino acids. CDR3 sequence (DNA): TGTGCCAGCAGCAAAGGGGGAGCGGATAAACGGAGGGGCTCCTACAATGAGCAGTTCTTC. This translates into CASSKGGADKRRGSYNEQFF.

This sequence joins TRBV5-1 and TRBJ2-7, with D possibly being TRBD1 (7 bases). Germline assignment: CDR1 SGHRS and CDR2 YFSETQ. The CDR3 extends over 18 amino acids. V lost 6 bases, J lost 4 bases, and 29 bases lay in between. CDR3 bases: TGCGCCAGCACCCCACAGACCCGGAGGGTAGGGGGCACTTACGAGCAGTACTTC. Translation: CASTPQTRRVGGTYEQYF.

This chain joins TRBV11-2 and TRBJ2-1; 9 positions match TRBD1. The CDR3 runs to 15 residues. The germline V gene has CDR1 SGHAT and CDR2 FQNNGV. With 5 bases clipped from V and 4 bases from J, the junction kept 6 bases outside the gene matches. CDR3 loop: CASSQGQGRYNEQFF. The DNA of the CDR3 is TGTGCCAGCAGCCAAGGACAGGGGCGATACAATGAGCAGTTCTTC.